This is a list of T cell receptor beta chains from one sample in a study of blood T cells in healthy people across ages. TCRdb redid the calling of the 5' RACE reads with MiXCR, one entry per CDR3 protein. This table has 920,000 or so distinct CDR3 sequences, 35% to 55% appearing once. Material: blood. The origin of the receptors is an older woman in good health. Both conserved end residues are part of each CDR3. A D gene is named only where the DNA matches it firmly. Only part of the rows carry a size: once, few, many, or a class if the clone is expanded.

v_call	d_call	j_call	clone_size	cdr3_aa	cdr3_nt
TRBV10-1	.	TRBJ1-2	.	CASSESNFNGYTF	TGCGCCAGCAGTGAGTCGAATTTTAATGGCTACACCTTC
TRBV29-1	.	TRBJ1-1	.	CSVAPTDEAFF	TGCAGCGTTGCTCCCACCGATGAGGCTTTCTTT
TRBV24-1	.	TRBJ2-3	few	CATSFFQAGSTDTQYF	TGTGCCACCAGTTTTTTTCAGGCAGGGTCCACAGATACGCAGTATTTT
TRBV6-1	TRBD1	TRBJ1-6	.	CASADRVDSPLHF	TGTGCCAGCGCGGACAGGGTGGATTCACCCCTCCACTTT
TRBV9	.	TRBJ2-3	few	CASSAAVASVDTQYF	TGTGCCAGCAGCGCGGCGGTGGCTAGCGTAGATACGCAGTATTTT
TRBV6-2/TRBV6-3	.	TRBJ1-2	few	CASTLGGAGYGYTF	TGTGCCAGCACCCTTGGAGGGGCGGGGTATGGCTACACCTTC
TRBV27	.	TRBJ2-2	.	CASSLGLDWGTGELFF	TGTGCCAGCAGTTTAGGTCTAGATTGGGGCACCGGGGAGCTGTTTTTT
TRBV3-1	TRBD2	TRBJ2-7	once	CASSVNPSGPYEQYF	TGTGCCAGCAGCGTCAACCCTAGCGGGCCCTACGAGCAGTACTTC
TRBV27	.	TRBJ2-1	.	CASSIGRGGEQFF	TGTGCCAGCAGTATCGGACGGGGAGGTGAGCAGTTCTTC
TRBV6-9	TRBD1	TRBJ2-7	.	CASRARDRLGQGARDFYYEQYF	TGTGCCAGCAGAGCTCGGGACCGGCTGGGACAGGGGGCGAGGGACTTCTACTACGAGCAGTACTTC
TRBV12-3/TRBV12-4	.	TRBJ2-7	.	CASSSNLGEQYF	TGTGCCAGCAGTTCCAATCTCGGGGAGCAGTACTTC
TRBV15	.	TRBJ2-1	.	CATSRGGRTGGGEQFF	TGTGCCACCAGCAGAGGGGGGAGGACGGGTGGTGGTGAGCAGTTCTTC
TRBV7-9	.	TRBJ1-5	.	CASSIGTGNNQPQHF	TGTGCCAGCAGCATAGGTACAGGGAACAATCAGCCCCAGCATTTT
TRBV20-1	TRBD2	TRBJ2-5	few	CSARKLAATNEQYF	TGCAGTGCTCGGAAACTAGCGGCTACTAATGAGCAGTACTTC
TRBV28	.	TRBJ2-4	few	CASGDRTKNIQYF	TGTGCCAGCGGGGACCGCACCAAAAACATTCAGTACTTC
TRBV7-2	TRBD2	TRBJ2-5	few	CASSLASGPQETQYF	TGTGCCAGCAGCTTGGCTAGCGGGCCTCAAGAGACCCAGTACTTC
TRBV7-6	TRBD1	TRBJ2-5	few	CASSLGTGGYQETQYF	TGTGCCAGCAGCCTGGGGACAGGGGGCTACCAAGAGACCCAGTACTTC
TRBV2	TRBD2	TRBJ2-3	.	CASRTGLAGGDTQYF	TGTGCCAGCCGGACTGGACTAGCGGGTGGGGATACGCAGTATTTT
TRBV14	.	TRBJ2-1	.	CASSERADNEQFF	TGTGCCAGCAGCGAACGGGCTGACAATGAGCAGTTCTTC
TRBV7-8	TRBD1	TRBJ1-1	.	CASSLWTGQNTEAFF	TGTGCCAGCAGCTTATGGACAGGGCAAAACACTGAAGCTTTCTTT
TRBV6-2/TRBV6-3	.	TRBJ2-3	few	CASSYSYGTDTQYF	TGTGCCAGCAGTTACTCGTACGGCACAGATACGCAGTATTTT
TRBV9	.	TRBJ1-3	.	CASSLDNRHSGNTIYF	TGTGCCAGCAGCCTCGACAACAGACACTCTGGAAACACCATATATTTT
TRBV2	.	TRBJ2-4	few	CASSDGFKQYF	TGTGCCAGCAGTGATGGCTTCAAGCAGTACTTC
TRBV7-2	.	TRBJ2-1	few	CATDPKGSVRPYNEQFF	TGTGCCACCGACCCTAAGGGCTCCGTTCGGCCCTACAATGAGCAGTTCTTC
TRBV20-1	.	TRBJ1-1	.	CSARDSDTEAFF	TGCAGTGCTCGGGACTCCGACACTGAAGCTTTCTTT
TRBV12-3/TRBV12-4	TRBD1	TRBJ2-5	few	CASSRSLGQGGEETQYF	TGTGCCAGCAGCCGAAGCCTGGGACAGGGGGGAGAGGAGACCCAGTACTTC
TRBV15	.	TRBJ2-7	medium-sized	CATSSYPTGLNYEQYF	TGTGCCACCAGCAGTTACCCCACAGGCCTGAACTACGAGCAGTACTTC
TRBV20-1	.	TRBJ2-1	few	CSARAERTQFF	TGCAGTGCTAGAGCGGAGAGGACGCAGTTCTTC
TRBV15	TRBD1	TRBJ2-7	.	CATSKDRSYEQYF	TGTGCCACCAGCAAGGACAGGTCCTACGAGCAGTACTTC
TRBV9	.	TRBJ2-7	few	CASSVDFGEQYF	TGTGCCAGCAGCGTAGACTTCGGGGAGCAGTACTTC
TRBV27	TRBD2	TRBJ2-1	.	CASSLTSGRWGNEQFF	TGTGCCAGCAGTTTAACTAGCGGTAGGTGGGGCAATGAGCAGTTCTTC
TRBV10-3	.	TRBJ2-3	few	CAISANSAPTDTQYF	TGTGCCATCAGTGCGAACTCCGCTCCCACAGATACGCAGTATTTT
TRBV25-1	.	TRBJ1-1	.	CASSGSEGDTEAFF	TGTGCCAGCAGTGGTTCTGAGGGGGACACTGAAGCTTTCTTT
TRBV3-1	.	TRBJ1-1	.	CASSQVFSGEHEAFF	TGTGCCAGCAGCCAAGTTTTTTCGGGGGAACATGAAGCTTTCTTT
TRBV6-1	.	TRBJ2-3	few	CASSEVAGTDTQYF	TGTGCCAGCAGTGAGGTGGCGGGCACAGATACGCAGTATTTT
TRBV29-1	.	TRBJ1-2	.	CSVERGIYGYTF	TGCAGCGTTGAAAGGGGGATCTATGGCTACACCTTC